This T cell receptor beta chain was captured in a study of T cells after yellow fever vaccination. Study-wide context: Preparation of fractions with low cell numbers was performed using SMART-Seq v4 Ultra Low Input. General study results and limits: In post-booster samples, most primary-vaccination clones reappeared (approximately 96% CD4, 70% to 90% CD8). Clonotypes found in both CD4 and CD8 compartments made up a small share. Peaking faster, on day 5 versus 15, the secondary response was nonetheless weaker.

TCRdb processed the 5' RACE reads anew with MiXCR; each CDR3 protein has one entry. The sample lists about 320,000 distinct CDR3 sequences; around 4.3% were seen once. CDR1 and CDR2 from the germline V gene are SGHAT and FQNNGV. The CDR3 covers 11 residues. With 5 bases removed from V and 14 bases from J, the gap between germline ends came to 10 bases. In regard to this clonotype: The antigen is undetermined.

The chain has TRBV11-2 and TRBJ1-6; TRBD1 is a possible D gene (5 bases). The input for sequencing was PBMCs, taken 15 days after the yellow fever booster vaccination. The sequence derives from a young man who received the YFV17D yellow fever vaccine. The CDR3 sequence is CASSPGGTLHF. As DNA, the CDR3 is TGTGCCAGCAGCCCCGGGGGAACCCTCCACTTT.